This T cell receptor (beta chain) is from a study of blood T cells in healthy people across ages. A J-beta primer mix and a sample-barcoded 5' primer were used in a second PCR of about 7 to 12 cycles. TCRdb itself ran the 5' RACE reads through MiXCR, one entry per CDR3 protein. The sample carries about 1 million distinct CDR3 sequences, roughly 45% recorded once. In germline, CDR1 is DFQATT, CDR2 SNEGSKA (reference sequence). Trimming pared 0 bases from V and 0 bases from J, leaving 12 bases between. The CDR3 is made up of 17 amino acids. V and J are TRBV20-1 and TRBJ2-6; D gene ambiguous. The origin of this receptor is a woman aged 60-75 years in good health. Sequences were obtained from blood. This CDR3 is CSARDHGSTSGANVLTF. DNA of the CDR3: TGCAGTGCTAGAGATCACGGCAGCACCTCTGGGGCCAACGTCCTGACTTTC.